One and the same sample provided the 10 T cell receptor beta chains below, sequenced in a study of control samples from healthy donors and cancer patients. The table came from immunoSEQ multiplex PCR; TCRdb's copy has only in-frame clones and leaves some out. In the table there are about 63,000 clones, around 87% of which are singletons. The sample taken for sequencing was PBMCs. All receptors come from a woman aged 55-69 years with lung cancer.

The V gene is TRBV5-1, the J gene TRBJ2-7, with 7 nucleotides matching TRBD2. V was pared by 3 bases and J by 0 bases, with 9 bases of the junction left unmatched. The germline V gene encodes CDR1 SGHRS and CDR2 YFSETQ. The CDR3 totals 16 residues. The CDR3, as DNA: TGCGCCAGCAGCTACGGGTGGACTAGGAGCTCCTACGAGCAGTACTTC. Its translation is CASSYGWTRSSYEQYF.

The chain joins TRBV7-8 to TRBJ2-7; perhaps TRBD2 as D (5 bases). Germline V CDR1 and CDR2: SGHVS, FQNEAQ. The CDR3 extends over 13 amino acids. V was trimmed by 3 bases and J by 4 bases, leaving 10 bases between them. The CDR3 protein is CASSFGERYEQYF. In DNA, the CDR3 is TGTGCCAGCAGCTTCGGGGAAAGGTACGAGCAGTACTTC.

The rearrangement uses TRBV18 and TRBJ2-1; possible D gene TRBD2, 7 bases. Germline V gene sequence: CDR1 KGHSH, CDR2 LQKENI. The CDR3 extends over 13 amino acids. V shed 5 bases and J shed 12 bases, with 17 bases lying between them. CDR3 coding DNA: TGTGCCAGCTCAGGGTCCGGGGGGCGAGGGCAGTTCTTC. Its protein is CASSGSGGRGQFF.

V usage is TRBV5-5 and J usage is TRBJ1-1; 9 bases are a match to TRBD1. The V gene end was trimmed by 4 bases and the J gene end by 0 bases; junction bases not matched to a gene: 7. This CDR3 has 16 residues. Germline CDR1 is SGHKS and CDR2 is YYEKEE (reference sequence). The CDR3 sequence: CASSEAQGAMNTEAFF. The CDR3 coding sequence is TGTGCCAGCAGCGAGGCACAGGGGGCAATGAACACTGAAGCTTTCTTT.

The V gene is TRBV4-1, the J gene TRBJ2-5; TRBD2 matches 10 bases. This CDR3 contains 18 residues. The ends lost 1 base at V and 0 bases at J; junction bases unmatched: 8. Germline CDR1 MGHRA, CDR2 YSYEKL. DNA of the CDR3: TGCGCCAGCAGCCAAGGTAGCGGGGGGCGGGGCTACCAAGAGACCCAGTACTTC. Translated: CASSQGSGGRGYQETQYF.

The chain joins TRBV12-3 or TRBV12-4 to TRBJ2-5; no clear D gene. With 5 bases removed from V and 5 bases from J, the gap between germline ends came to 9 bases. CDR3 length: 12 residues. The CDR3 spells CASSPRTETQYF. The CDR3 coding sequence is TGTGCCAGCAGTCCCCGGACCGAGACCCAGTACTTC.

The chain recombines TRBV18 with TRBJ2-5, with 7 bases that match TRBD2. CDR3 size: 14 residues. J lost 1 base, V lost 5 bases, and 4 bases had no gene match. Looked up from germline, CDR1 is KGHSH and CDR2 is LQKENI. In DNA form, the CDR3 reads TGTGCCAGCTCAAGAACTAGCGCCCAAGAGACCCAGTACTTC. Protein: CASSRTSAQETQYF.

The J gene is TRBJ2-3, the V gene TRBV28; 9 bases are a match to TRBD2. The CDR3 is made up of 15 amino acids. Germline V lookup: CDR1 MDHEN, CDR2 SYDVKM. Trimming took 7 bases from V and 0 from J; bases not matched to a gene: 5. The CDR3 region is CASKRTSASTDTQYF. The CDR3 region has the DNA TGTGCCAGCAAAAGGACTAGCGCTAGCACAGATACGCAGTATTTT.

CDR3 DNA: TGTGCCAGCAGCCCCGGGTGGGGTGAAGCTTTCTTT. It yields the protein CASSPGWGEAFF. The chain recombines TRBV7-2 with TRBJ1-1, with D hard to call. V shed 5 bases and J shed 7 bases, with 11 bases lying between them. The CDR3 extends over 12 amino acids. The V gene's germline CDR1 is SGHTA and CDR2 FQGNSA.

The CDR3 DNA reads TGTGCCAGCAGCAAAAAGGGACCTAGCGGAGATACGCAGTATTTT. It yields the protein CASSKKGPSGDTQYF. The J gene is TRBJ2-3, the V gene TRBV21-1; no check of the table's D call, TRBD2, against the DNA was made. TRBV21-1 is marked as a pseudogene. This CDR3 region has 15 residues.